This TCR beta chain comes out of a study of type 1 regulatory T cells. Study-level background: T-allo10 is an in vitro-generated, Tr1-enriched CD4 T cell product specific for alloantigen. Study-wide points: Tr1 cells had a more restricted TCR repertoire than non-Tr1 cells.

One entry per CDR3 protein results from TCRdb running MiXCR on the reads. The repertoire includes more than 50,000 distinct CDR3 sequences, approximately 60% of them detected once, and approximately 1.8% sits in the top ten. Germline CDR1 DFQATT, CDR2 SNEGSKA (reference sequence). This CDR3 spans 15 amino acids. The V gene end was trimmed by 5 bases and the J gene end by 2 bases; junction bases not matched to a gene: 6. Notes on this clonotype: Its antigen is as yet unknown.

Sequences were obtained from cultured non-Tr1 T cells, either the whole culture or a sorted T cell fraction (not recorded which). The chain joins TRBV20-1 to TRBJ2-3, with TRBD2 matching 11 bases. This sequence originates from a human donor in good health. CDR3 region: CSAPIAGGVTDTQYF. The CDR3, as DNA: TGCAGTGCTCCCATAGCGGGAGGGGTCACAGATACGCAGTATTTT.